This T cell receptor (beta chain) was profiled in a study of T cell responses to AZD1222 COVID-19 vaccine. Clones were read by immunoSEQ multiplex PCR, and TCRdb kept only the in-frame ones, dropping some. This table holds just over 95,000 clones, less than 90% found once. A word on this clone: Its antigen is unknown.

Trimming shortened V by 3 bases and J by 4 bases, and 7 bases separated the two germline ends. Germline CDR1 is GTSNPN and CDR2 is SVGIG (reference sequence). The CDR3 is 12 amino acids. Findings and limits, study-wide: Breadth and depth of Spike-specific TCRs rose after two AZD1222 doses.

The material sequenced was peripheral blood, taken on day 0 of AZD1222 vaccination. The chain has TRBV30 and TRBJ1-5, with D tentatively TRBD1 (6 bases). The receptor was isolated from an adult in good health. In DNA form, the CDR3 reads TGTGCCTGGAGCGACAGGAATCAGCCCCAGCATTTT. Protein sequence: CAWSDRNQPQHF.